This TCR beta chain was identified in a study of blood T cells in healthy people across ages. Germline assignment: CDR1 SGHRS and CDR2 YFSETQ. This CDR3 has 12 amino acids. V was cut by 1 base and J by 10 bases, with 12 bases left in between. Then a second PCR, running roughly 7 to 11 cycles, was carried out with a sample-barcoded 5' primer and a J-beta primer mix. One entry per CDR3 protein, called by TCRdb with MiXCR from the 5' RACE reads. The sample lists about 780,000 distinct CDR3 sequences, around a quarter occurring once. This clonotype was counted a few times. These data were also reused for a study on T cells of mothers and their children.

This chain connects TRBV5-1 to TRBJ2-7; the D is unclear. This TCR was sampled from a boy aged 5-17 years in good health. Sequencing was performed on blood. The CDR3 DNA reads TGCGCCAGCAGCTTGAAGGATCTACCCCAGTACTTC. Amino acids: CASSLKDLPQYF.